A selection of T cell receptor beta chains follows, all from one sample in a study of T cells after posttransplantation cyclophosphamide. Measured with immunoSEQ multiplex PCR; TCRdb has only the in-frame clones, and not every one. The sample contains about 22,000 clones, roughly 97% of which appear only once. Sequenced sample: naive CD4+ T cells sorted from PBMCs. These receptors all come from a man aged 50-59 years in good health, CMV-negative, and a related stem cell transplant donor. CDR3s include the opening cysteine and the closing phenylalanine or tryptophan. A D gene is named only where the DNA matches it firmly. The listing skips clone size in some rows; elsewhere it reads once, few, many or a size class.

v_gene	j_gene	d_gene	abundance	CDR3nt	CDR3aa
TRBV7-9	TRBJ2-7	TRBD1	-	TGTGCCAGCAGCAATGGACAGGTCCTATCCTACGAGCAGTACTTC	CASSNGQVLSYEQYF
TRBV7-9	TRBJ2-7	TRBD2	-	TGTGCCAGCAGCTCGTCCCGGGTCGGGCGGGAGGGCGGGAACGAGCAGTACTTC	CASSSSRVGREGGNEQYF
TRBV5-1	TRBJ2-1	TRBD2	-	TGCGCCAGCAGCTCCAAGCGGGGCGGGTACAATGAGCAGTTCTTC	CASSSKRGGYNEQFF
TRBV19	TRBJ2-3	-	-	TGTGCCAGTAGTCGGGGACAACTCACAGATACGCAGTATTTT	CASSRGQLTDTQYF
TRBV9	TRBJ2-6	TRBD1	-	TGTGCCAGCAGCCCCTGGACAGGGGTAACGTCTGGGGCCAACGTCCTGACTTTC	CASSPWTGVTSGANVLTF
TRBV5-1	TRBJ2-5	TRBD2	-	TGCGCCAGCAGACACGGGGGGGCCGGAGAGACCCAGTACTTC	CASRHGGAGETQYF
TRBV7-3	TRBJ1-5	TRBD1	-	TGTGCCAGCAGCTTGGGACAGGGAGGAAAGCCCCAGCATTTT	CASSLGQGGKPQHF
TRBV9	TRBJ2-4	TRBD1	-	TGTGCCAGCAGCGTAGTTGGTCTCGACAGGGTGTCTCGCATTCAGTACTTC	CASSVVGLDRVSRIQYF
TRBV15	TRBJ1-3	-	once	TGTGCCACCAGCAGAGATCCGACAAGCTCTGGAAACACCATATATTTT	CATSRDPTSSGNTIYF
TRBV4-1	TRBJ1-5	-	-	TGCGCCAGCAGCCAAGATTTTTCAAGCTACCAGCCCCAGCATTTT	CASSQDFSSYQPQHF
TRBV6-1	TRBJ2-1	TRBD1	-	TGTGCCAGCAGTGAGCCCGGGACAGGGGTCAACGAGCAGTTCTTC	CASSEPGTGVNEQFF
TRBV7-3	TRBJ1-3	-	-	TGTGCCAGCAGCACAGGTTTTGGAAACACCATATATTTT	CASSTGFGNTIYF
TRBV4-1	TRBJ2-7	-	-	TGCGCCAGCAGCCAAGATCACCGGCCCGGGGGTGAGCAGTACTTC	CASSQDHRPGGEQYF
TRBV2	TRBJ2-7	TRBD1	-	TGTGCCAGCAGCTACAGGGGCGAGCAGTACTTC	CASSYRGEQYF
TRBV6-4	TRBJ1-2	TRBD1	once	TGTGCCAGCAGAAGGGGGACAGGGAACTATGGCTACACCTTC	CASRRGTGNYGYTF
TRBV5-1	TRBJ2-7	TRBD1	-	TGCGCCAGCAGGCCGGTTTACAGGGGGCGCGCCTACGAGCAGTACTTC	CASRPVYRGRAYEQYF
TRBV4-1	TRBJ1-2	-	-	TGCGCCAGCAGCCACGTGGCAGCGGGAGGTGGCTACACCTTC	CASSHVAAGGGYTF
TRBV18	TRBJ2-1	TRBD2	-	TGTGCCAGCTCACCGCAGACTAGCGGGAATTTCGATGAGCAGTTCTTC	CASSPQTSGNFDEQFF
TRBV15	TRBJ2-7	TRBD2	-	TGTGCCACCAGCCAGCGACTAGCGGGAGGATCCGAGCAGTACTTC	CATSQRLAGGSEQYF
TRBV7-6	TRBJ2-7	-	-	TGTGCCAGCAGCTTAGATACGTCGAGCTCCTACGAGCAGTACTTC	CASSLDTSSSYEQYF
TRBV5-1	TRBJ2-7	TRBD2	-	TGCGCCAGCAGGAGGACTAGCGGGAGCTCCGAGCAGTACTTC	CASRRTSGSSEQYF
TRBV18	TRBJ2-2	-	once	TGTGCCAGCTCCACTTATAAGGGACAGAACACCGGGGAGCTGTTTTTT	CASSTYKGQNTGELFF
TRBV2	TRBJ2-5	TRBD1	-	TGTGCCGGTGGACAGGGCGACCAAGAGACCCAGTACTTC	CAGGQGDQETQYF
TRBV5-1	TRBJ2-5	-	-	TGCGCCAGCAGCTTCACTTCGTACCAAGAGACCCAGTACTTC	CASSFTSYQETQYF
TRBV6-5	TRBJ2-4	-	-	TGTGCCAGCAGTTACTCCGCAGGGCGAAACATTCAGTACTTC	CASSYSAGRNIQYF
TRBV4-1	TRBJ2-1	TRBD1	-	TGCGCCAGCAGCCATCCCGGGACAGGTAACAATGAGCAGTTCTTC	CASSHPGTGNNEQFF
TRBV18	TRBJ2-5	-	once	TGTGCCAGCTCCAGAAACGAGAGGGAGACCCAGTACTTC	CASSRNERETQYF
TRBV29-1	TRBJ1-1	TRBD1	-	TGCAGCGTTGCGGGACAGGGGGTTTCCAACACTGAAGCTTTCTTT	CSVAGQGVSNTEAFF
TRBV6-1	TRBJ1-5	-	once	TGTGCCAGCAGTGAGGGAGGGGGAGCCAATCAGCCCCAGCATTTT	CASSEGGGANQPQHF
TRBV6-1	TRBJ1-5	-	-	TGTGCCAGCAAGAAGACAGCTCCGGCTCAGCCCCAGCATTTT	CASKKTAPAQPQHF
TRBV25-1	TRBJ1-1	-	-	TGTGCCAGCAGTGCGAGTCGCGAAGCCACTGAAGCTTTCTTT	CASSASREATEAFF